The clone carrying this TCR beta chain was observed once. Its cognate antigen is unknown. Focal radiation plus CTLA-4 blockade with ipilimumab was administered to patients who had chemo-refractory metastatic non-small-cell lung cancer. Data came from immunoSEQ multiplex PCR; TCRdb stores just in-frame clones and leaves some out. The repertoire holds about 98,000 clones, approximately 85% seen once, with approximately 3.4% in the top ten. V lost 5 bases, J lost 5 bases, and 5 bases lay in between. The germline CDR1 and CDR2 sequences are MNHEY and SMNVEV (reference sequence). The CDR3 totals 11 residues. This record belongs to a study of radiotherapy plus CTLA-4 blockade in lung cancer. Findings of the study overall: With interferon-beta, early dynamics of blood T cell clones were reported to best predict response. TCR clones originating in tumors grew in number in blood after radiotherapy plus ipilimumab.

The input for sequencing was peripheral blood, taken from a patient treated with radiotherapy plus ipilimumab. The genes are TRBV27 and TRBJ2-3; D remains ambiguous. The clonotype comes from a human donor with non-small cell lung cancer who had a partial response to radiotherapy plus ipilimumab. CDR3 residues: CASSKRDTQYF. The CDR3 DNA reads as TGTGCCAGCAGTAAGCGAGATACGCAGTATTTT.